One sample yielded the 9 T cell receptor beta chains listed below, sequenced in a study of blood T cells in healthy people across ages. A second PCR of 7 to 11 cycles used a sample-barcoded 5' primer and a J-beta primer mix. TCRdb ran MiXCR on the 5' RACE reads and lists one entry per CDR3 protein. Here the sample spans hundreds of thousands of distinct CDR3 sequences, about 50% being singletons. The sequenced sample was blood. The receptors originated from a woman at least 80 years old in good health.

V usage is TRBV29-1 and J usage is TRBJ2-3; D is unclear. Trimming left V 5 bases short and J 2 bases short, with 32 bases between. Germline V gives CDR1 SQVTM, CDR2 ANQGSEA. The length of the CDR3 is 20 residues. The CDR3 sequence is CSVPARVQSVWAENTDTQYF. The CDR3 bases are TGCAGCGTTCCGGCCCGGGTTCAGTCAGTGTGGGCAGAAAACACAGATACGCAGTATTTT.

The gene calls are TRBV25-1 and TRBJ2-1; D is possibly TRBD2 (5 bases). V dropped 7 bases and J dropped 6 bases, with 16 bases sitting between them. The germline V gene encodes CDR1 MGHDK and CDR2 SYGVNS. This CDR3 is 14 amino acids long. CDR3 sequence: CASISTGNVNEQFF. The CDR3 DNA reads TGTGCCAGCATCTCTACCGGGAACGTCAATGAGCAGTTCTTC.

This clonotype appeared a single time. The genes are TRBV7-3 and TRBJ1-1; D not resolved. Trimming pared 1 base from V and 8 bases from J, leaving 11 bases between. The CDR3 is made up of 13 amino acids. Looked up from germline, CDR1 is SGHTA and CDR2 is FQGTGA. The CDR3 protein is CASSLSSGQEAFF. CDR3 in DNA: TGTGCCAGCAGCTTAAGTTCCGGGCAAGAAGCTTTCTTT.

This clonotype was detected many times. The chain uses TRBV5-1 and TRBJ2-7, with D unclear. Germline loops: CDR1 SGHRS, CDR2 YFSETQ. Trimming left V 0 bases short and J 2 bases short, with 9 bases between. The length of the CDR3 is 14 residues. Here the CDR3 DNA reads TGCGCCAGCAGCTTGGGGGGTTTTACCTACGAGCAGTACTTC. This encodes CASSLGGFTYEQYF.

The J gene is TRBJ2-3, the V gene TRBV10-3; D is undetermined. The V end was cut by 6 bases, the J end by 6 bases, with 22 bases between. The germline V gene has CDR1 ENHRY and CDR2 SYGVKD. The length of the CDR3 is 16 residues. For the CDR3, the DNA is TGTGCCATCAGCGGCTCCCCGCGGCAGTCCCAGGATACGCAGTATTTT. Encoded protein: CAISGSPRQSQDTQYF.

The CDR3: CASSISGVQNTEAFF. The CDR3 DNA reads as TGCGCCAGCAGCATATCAGGCGTCCAGAACACTGAAGCTTTCTTT. This chain links TRBV5-1 with TRBJ1-1; D unresolved. The CDR3 runs to 15 residues. V shed 4 bases and J shed 1 base, with 14 bases lying between them. Germline V gene data show CDR1 as SGHRS and CDR2 as YFSETQ.

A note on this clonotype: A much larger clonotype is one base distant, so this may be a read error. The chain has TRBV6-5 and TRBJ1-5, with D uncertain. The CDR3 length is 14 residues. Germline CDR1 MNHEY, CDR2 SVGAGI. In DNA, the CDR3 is TGTGCCAGCAGTGACTACCCAAGCAATCAGTCCCAGCATTTT. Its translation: CASSDYPSNQSQHF.

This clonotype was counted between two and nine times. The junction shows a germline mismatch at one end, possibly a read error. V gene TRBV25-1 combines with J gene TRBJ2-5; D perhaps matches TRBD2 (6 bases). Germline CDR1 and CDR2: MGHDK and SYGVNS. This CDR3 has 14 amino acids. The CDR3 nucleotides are TGTGCCAGCAGTGAGCTAGCGTACCAAGGGACCCAGTACTTC. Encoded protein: CASSELAYQGTQYF.

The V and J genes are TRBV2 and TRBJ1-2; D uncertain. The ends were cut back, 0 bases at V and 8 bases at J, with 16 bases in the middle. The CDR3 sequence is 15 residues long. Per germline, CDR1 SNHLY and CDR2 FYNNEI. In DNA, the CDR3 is TGTGCCAGCAGTGAAGCGATAACGTTAGGCGGGGGCTACACCTTC. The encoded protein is CASSEAITLGGGYTF. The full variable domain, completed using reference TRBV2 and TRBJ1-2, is EPEVTQTPSHQVTQMGQEVILRCVPISNHLYFYWYRQILGQKVEFLVSFYNNEISEKSEIFDDQFSVERPDGSNFTLKIRSTKLEDSAMYFCASSEAITLGGGYTFGSGTRLTVV.